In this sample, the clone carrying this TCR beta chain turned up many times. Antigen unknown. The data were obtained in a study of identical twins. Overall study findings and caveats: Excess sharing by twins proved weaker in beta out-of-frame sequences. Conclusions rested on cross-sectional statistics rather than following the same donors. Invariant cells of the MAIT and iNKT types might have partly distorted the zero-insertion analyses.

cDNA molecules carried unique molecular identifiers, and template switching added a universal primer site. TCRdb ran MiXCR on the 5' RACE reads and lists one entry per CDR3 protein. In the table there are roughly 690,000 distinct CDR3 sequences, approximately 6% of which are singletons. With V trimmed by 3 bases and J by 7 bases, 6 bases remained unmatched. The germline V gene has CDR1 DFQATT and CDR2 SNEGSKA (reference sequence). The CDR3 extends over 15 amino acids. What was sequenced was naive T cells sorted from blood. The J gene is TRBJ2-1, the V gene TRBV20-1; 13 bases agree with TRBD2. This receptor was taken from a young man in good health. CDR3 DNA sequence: TGCAGTGCTAGGCCTACGACTAGCGGGAGGAATGAGCAGTTCTTC. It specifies CSARPTTSGRNEQFF.